Here is one T cell receptor (beta chain) with its context. The antigen is unknown. All the donors were Caucasian adults who lived in Nashville, Tennessee. Sequencing used immunoSEQ multiplex PCR; TCRdb keeps in-frame clones, though not all of them. The data show more than 90,000 clones, under 70% seen once. The data were obtained in a study of shared clonotypes between healthy human individuals. Study conclusions and caveats: The study sampled only blood, and tissue repertoires likely differ. Non-shared clonotypes displayed generation probabilities falling below those of clonotypes present in all four donors.

The germline V gene encodes CDR1 SGHVS and CDR2 FNYEAQ. The V gene end was trimmed by 0 bases and the J gene end by 1 base; junction bases not matched to a gene: 2. The CDR3 covers 15 residues. The rearrangement joins TRBV7-6 to TRBJ2-7, with 8 bases identical to TRBD2. The sequence was collected from a man aged 30 to 45 in good health. Sequenced material: memory CD8+ T cells sorted from blood. Subset indicated: CD45RO+ cells pooled with CCR7-negative TemRA cells. In nucleotides, the CDR3 is TGTGCCAGCAGCTTAGCTGCGGGGGGATCCTACGAGCAGTACTTC. This translates into CASSLAAGGSYEQYF.